These 8 T cell receptor beta chains originate from one sample sequenced in a study of blood T cell repertoires in COVID-19. Libraries were prepared by immunoSEQ multiplex PCR; TCRdb keeps only in-frame clonotypes and omits some of them. In the table there are about 44,000 clones, roughly 90% of which are singletons. Sequencing input: peripheral blood. The receptors here all came from an elderly woman in a cohort sampled during active or convalescent COVID-19.

This chain joins TRBV5-6 and TRBJ1-2; 8 nucleotides align to TRBD1. V dropped 3 bases and J dropped 5; count of bases not matched to a gene: 6. Germline-derived CDR1 and CDR2 are SGHDT and YYEEEE. The CDR3 is 14 amino acids. The CDR3 DNA reads TGTGCCAGCAGCTACGGGACAGGACTTTATGGCTACACCTTC. Amino acids: CASSYGTGLYGYTF.

This clone was found once. The chain employs TRBV3-1 (or the pseudogene TRBV3-2) and TRBJ1-2; 7 bases match TRBD1. J lost 6 bases, V lost 6 bases, and 16 bases had no gene match. CDR1 and CDR2 (germline): LGHDT, YNNKEL (reference sequence). The CDR3 contains 16 residues. In DNA form, the CDR3 reads TGTGCCAGCAGAAACCAGAGGATTGGACAGGAACATGGCTACACCTTC. It specifies CASRNQRIGQEHGYTF.

This clone was seen just once. This sequence joins TRBV4-3 and TRBJ2-4; 7 nucleotides line up with TRBD2. There are 15 residues in the CDR3. Germline V gene sequence: CDR1 LGHNA, CDR2 YSLEER. Losses at the gene ends were 0 bases for V and 6 bases for J; bases not matched to a gene: 5. CDR3 amino acids: CASSQDMLAANIQYF. The DNA for the CDR3 is TGCGCCAGCAGCCAAGATATGCTAGCGGCAAACATTCAGTACTTC.

The V gene is TRBV3-1 (or the pseudogene TRBV3-2), the J gene TRBJ2-7; tentatively, D is TRBD2 (6 bases). Trimming removed 2 bases from V and 6 bases from J, with 17 bases in between. The CDR3 is made up of 15 amino acids. Germline-derived CDR1 and CDR2 are LGHDT and YNNKEL (reference sequence). CDR3 sequence: CASSQSLGGLPEQYF. The CDR3 region has the DNA TGTGCCAGCAGCCAATCGCTTGGGGGACTTCCCGAGCAGTACTTC.

This chain connects TRBV7-8 to TRBJ2-4; D is perhaps TRBD2 (5 bases). This CDR3 has 14 residues. Germline loops: CDR1 SGHVS, CDR2 FQNEAQ. V was clipped by 7 bases and J by 5 bases, with 15 bases between them. In nucleotides, the CDR3 is TGTGCCAGCACCCCGCGTGAGGGCCAAAACATTCAGTACTTC. It specifies CASTPREGQNIQYF.

This rearrangement joins TRBV2 to TRBJ1-2; 7 bases are a match to TRBD1. CDR1 is SNHLY, CDR2 FYNNEI, per germline. Trimming removed 6 bases from V and 3 bases from J; junction bases left unmatched: 4. This CDR3 comprises 13 residues. The DNA of the CDR3 is TGTGCCAGCAGGACCGGGACAGACTATGGCTACACCTTC. Translation gives CASRTGTDYGYTF.

The CDR3 coding sequence is TGTGCCAGCCGACAGATACCTCGGACTAGCGCACGCTACGAGCAGTACTTC. This translates into CASRQIPRTSARYEQYF. The rearrangement joins TRBV27 to TRBJ2-7; 9 bases map to TRBD2. The CDR3 length is 17 residues. The germline V gene encodes CDR1 MNHEY and CDR2 SMNVEV (reference sequence). The J segment lost 3 bases and the V segment lost 8 bases, leaving 17 bases of the junction unmatched.

This clone was seen once. The chain joins TRBV18 to TRBJ2-7; 10 bases are a match to TRBD1. Germline assignment: CDR1 KGHSH and CDR2 LQKENI. V shed 0 bases, J shed 2 bases, and the junction held 1 base outside the gene matches. The CDR3 is 15 amino acids. This CDR3 reads CASSPPDRGPYEQYF. The CDR3 region has the DNA TGTGCCAGCTCACCACCCGACAGGGGGCCCTACGAGCAGTACTTC.